This T cell receptor (beta chain) was observed in a study of CD8 T cells in Susac syndrome. In the multiple sclerosis control group, patients were treatment-naive and had stable or active relapsing-remitting disease. The CD8+ and CD4+ T cells were negatively isolated, with the TEMRA cells enriched by FACS. This clonotype showed up just a few times. CDR1 is KGHSH and CDR2 is LQKENI in the germline V gene. V lost 4 bases, J lost 3 bases, and 10 bases lay in between. CDR3 size: 13 residues. RNA, at about 0.5 to 1 ug, was reverse transcribed with random hexamers. Each CDR3 protein is one row after TCRdb ran MiXCR on the immunoSEQ multiplex PCR reads. The table shows around 150,000 distinct CDR3 sequences, with around 95% occurring only once.

V is TRBV18 and J is TRBJ2-7; the D is unclear. The sample consisted of CD4+ T cells from PBMCs. The TCR originated in a human donor with multiple sclerosis. The chain's CDR3 is CASSLGQDYEQYF. As DNA, the CDR3 is TGTGCCAGCTCACTCGGCCAAGACTACGAGCAGTACTTC.